Each of the 11 T cell receptor beta chains below was sequenced from the same sample in a study of blood T cell repertoires in COVID-19. Profiling relied on immunoSEQ multiplex PCR, and the TCRdb table lists in-frame clones only, not all of them. The table has about 45,000 clones, about 81% seen once. The material sequenced was peripheral blood. The origin of the receptors is a human donor in a cohort sampled during active COVID-19.

V is TRBV24-1 and J is TRBJ2-6; TRBD1 matches 7 bases. The CDR3 is made up of 14 amino acids. In germline, CDR1 is KGHDR, CDR2 SFDVKD. The junction had 6 bases not matched to a gene; V was cut back by 5 bases and J by 9 bases. The DNA for the CDR3 is TGTGCCACCAGTGCGATCAGGGACAGCAACGTCCTGACTTTC. As protein: CATSAIRDSNVLTF.

The genes are TRBV5-8 and TRBJ2-1; D not certain. Germline V CDR1 and CDR2: SGHTS, YDEGEE. V shed 1 base and J shed 4 bases, with 6 bases lying between them. The CDR3 extends over 13 amino acids. The CDR3 region is CASSLSIYNEQFF. CDR3 sequence (DNA): TGTGCCAGCAGCTTGAGCATTTACAATGAGCAGTTCTTC.

This sequence joins TRBV7-9 and TRBJ2-2; perhaps TRBD1 as D (5 bases). Trimming left V 5 bases short and J 5 bases short, with 12 bases between. The germline V gene has CDR1 SEHNR and CDR2 FQNEAQ (reference sequence). The CDR3 sequence is 14 residues long. CDR3 in amino acids: CASSNQGVTGELFF. DNA for the CDR3: TGTGCCAGCAGCAATCAAGGGGTAACCGGGGAGCTGTTTTTT. Variable domain in full (rest from reference TRBV7-9 and TRBJ2-2): DTGVSQNPRHKITKRGQNVTFRCDPISEHNRLYWYRQTLGQGPEFLTYFQNEAQLEKSRLLSDRFSAERPKGSFSTLEIQRTEQGDSAMYLCASSNQGVTGELFFGEGSRLTVL.

V gene TRBV14 combines with J gene TRBJ2-2; D ambiguous. Trimming removed 0 bases from V and 3 bases from J, with 11 bases in between. Germline values: CDR1 SGHDN, CDR2 FVKESK. The CDR3 sequence is 16 residues long. This CDR3 reads CASSQEGRYYTGELFF. DNA for the CDR3: TGTGCCAGCAGCCAAGAAGGCAGGTACTACACCGGGGAGCTGTTTTTT.

The chain combines TRBV7-6 with TRBJ2-3; 8 bases align to TRBD1. After removal of 3 bases from V and 2 bases from J, the junction contained 7 bases not matched to a gene. The germline V gene has CDR1 SGHVS and CDR2 FNYEAQ. The CDR3 runs to 16 residues. CDR3 in amino acids: CASSFDPQGATDTQYF. The CDR3 DNA is TGTGCCAGCAGCTTCGACCCCCAGGGGGCCACAGATACGCAGTATTTT.

The chain has TRBV27 and TRBJ2-1; 8 bases are a match to TRBD1. The germline gives CDR1 MNHEY, CDR2 SMNVEV (reference sequence). There are 15 residues in the CDR3. J gave up 7 bases and V 3 bases, and 8 bases lay outside the gene matches. The CDR3 region has the DNA TGTGCCAGCAGTTTCGGACAGGGAATAGTGAATGAGCAGTTCTTC. Its protein is CASSFGQGIVNEQFF.

The rearrangement joins TRBV6-6 to TRBJ1-5; 8 positions agree with TRBD1. The CDR3 extends over 15 amino acids. CDR1 and CDR2 (germline): MNHNY, SVGAGI (reference sequence). Trimming took 4 bases from V and 2 from J; bases not matched to a gene: 4. The CDR3: CASSSTTGGNQPQHF. Here the CDR3 DNA reads TGTGCCAGCAGTTCGACGACAGGGGGCAATCAGCCCCAGCATTTT.

Only one count was recorded for this clone. The V and J genes are TRBV7-9 and TRBJ2-3; 9 bases agree with TRBD2. The CDR3 is made up of 14 amino acids. Trimming took 5 bases from V and 7 from J; bases not matched to a gene: 7. CDR1 and CDR2 from the germline V gene are SEHNR and FQNEAQ (reference sequence). The CDR3 bases are TGTGCCAGCAGCCCAAGGACTAGCGCAAATACGCAGTATTTT. This gives the protein CASSPRTSANTQYF.

The chain carries TRBV9 and TRBJ2-5; 15 bases map to TRBD2. Germline trimming cut 0 bases from V and 3 bases from J; bases unmatched to any gene: 9. This CDR3 spans 19 amino acids. Germline CDR1 reads SGDLS; CDR2 reads YYNGEE. The chain's CDR3 is CASSVAPGTSGGSEETQYF. The CDR3 DNA is TGTGCCAGCAGCGTAGCCCCCGGGACTAGCGGGGGGTCTGAAGAGACCCAGTACTTC.

This chain joins TRBV18 and TRBJ2-3, with TRBD2 matching 12 bases. From germline, CDR1 is KGHSH and CDR2 LQKENI. The CDR3 contains 19 residues. The V gene end was trimmed by 3 bases and the J gene end by 3 bases; junction bases not matched to a gene: 13. The CDR3 protein is CASSPQPSSGGARTDTQYF. As DNA, the CDR3 is TGTGCCAGCTCACCCCAGCCGTCTAGCGGGGGGGCCAGGACAGATACGCAGTATTTT. Together with reference TRBV18 and TRBJ2-3, the CDR3 gives the full variable domain: NAGVMQNPRHLVRRRGQEARLRCSPMKGHSHVYWYRQLPEEGLKFMVYLQKENIIDESGMPKERFSAEFPKEGPSILRIQQVVRGDSAAYFCASSPQPSSGGARTDTQYFGPGTRLTVL.

V usage is TRBV9 and J usage is TRBJ2-1; the match to TRBD2 covers 9 bases. CDR1 and CDR2 from the germline V gene are SGDLS and YYNGEE. The CDR3 spans 15 residues. After removal of 3 bases from V and 6 bases from J, the junction contained 7 bases not matched to a gene. CDR3: CASSGGLAAINEQFF. As DNA, the CDR3 is TGTGCCAGCAGCGGGGGACTAGCAGCTATCAATGAGCAGTTCTTC.